This T cell receptor (beta chain) was captured by sequencing in a study of cytotoxic CD8 clonotypes in ibrutinib-treated CLL. About the research overall: The subjects consisted of roughly 12 relapsed/refractory and around 15 treatment-naive individuals, with approximately 17 IGHV unmutated. Productive templates averaged 255,043 per sample, and productive rearrangements 85,000 to 95,000.

To note about this clone: The antigen is undetermined.

Using immunoSEQ multiplex PCR, the repertoire was profiled, and TCRdb retains in-frame clones only, with some absent. The sample carries about 300,000 clones, roughly 70% recorded once. Per germline, CDR1 MNHNS and CDR2 SASEGT. V lost 1 base and J lost 4, with 10 bases in between. The CDR3 is 14 residues long. Findings and limits, study-wide: At baseline, clonality was higher than in age-matched healthy donors and correlated with CD8+ counts. Baseline levels were approached again at progression, after clonality had risen at ibrutinib response.

The receptor's source is a human donor with chronic lymphocytic leukemia. Material: PBMCs, obtained after 36 months of ibrutinib treatment. This chain joins TRBV6-1 and TRBJ1-2, with a weak D call TRBD1 (6 bases). The CDR3 here is CASSEVGGPYGYTF. The CDR3 nucleotides are TGTGCCAGCAGTGAAGTGGGGGGCCCCTATGGCTACACCTTC.